These 21 T cell receptor beta chains share one sample of origin, sequenced in a study of OX40 agonist ivuxolimab in advanced cancers. The protocol was immunoSEQ multiplex PCR, while the TCRdb copy is restricted to in-frame clones and leaves out a portion. In the table there are under 150,000 clones, over 75% of which are singletons. The material sequenced was CD4+ or CD8+ T cells sorted from blood, taken in a trial of the OX40 agonist ivuxolimab. The receptors were sampled from an adult with an advanced solid tumor such as melanoma, head and neck, liver or kidney cancer.

This chain uses TRBV28 with TRBJ2-3; D is undetermined. The CDR3 is 15 amino acids. Trimming left V 5 bases short and J 1 base short, with 13 bases between. Germline loops: CDR1 MDHEN, CDR2 SYDVKM. CDR3 in amino acids: CASSLNGWRTDTQYF. As DNA, the CDR3 is TGTGCCAGCAGTCTCAACGGATGGCGCACAGATACGCAGTATTTT.

The genes are TRBV18 and TRBJ2-1, with 7 positions matching TRBD1. V dropped 3 bases and J dropped 2; count of bases not matched to a gene: 4. This CDR3 contains 15 residues. The germline V gene encodes CDR1 KGHSH and CDR2 LQKENI. CDR3 amino acids: CASSPFTGAYNEQFF. The CDR3 DNA follows: TGTGCCAGCTCACCGTTTACAGGGGCCTACAATGAGCAGTTCTTC.

The V gene is TRBV6-4, the J gene TRBJ1-2; 7 positions agree with TRBD1. Trimming at V came to 8 bases and at J to 2 bases, leaving 8 bases not matched to a gene. CDR1 MRHNA and CDR2 SNTAGT come from the germline V gene. The CDR3 covers 14 residues. The CDR3 nucleotides are TGTGCCAGCGGCGGAGGGGGCAGAAACTATGGCTACACCTTC. Protein: CASGGGGRNYGYTF.

The chain links TRBV5-3 to TRBJ1-5, with a weak D call TRBD1 (5 bases). TRBV5-3 is an open reading frame whose function is uncertain. V lost 0 bases and J lost 4, with 20 bases in between. CDR3 length: 18 residues. The CDR3 DNA follows: TGTGCCAGAAGCTTGGCGGGGGTAATAGTGCGGGTTAATCAGCCCCAGCATTTT. This codes for CARSLAGVIVRVNQPQHF.

The rearrangement links TRBV5-6 to TRBJ1-5; D not resolved. Germline assignment: CDR1 SGHDT and CDR2 YYEEEE. This CDR3 comprises 14 residues. V dropped 0 bases and J dropped 4 bases, with 8 bases sitting between them. CDR3 coding DNA: TGTGCCAGCAGCTTGGGGCTGGGGAATCAGCCCCAGCATTTT. Translation: CASSLGLGNQPQHF.

V is TRBV5-4 and J is TRBJ2-3; a weak D match, TRBD1 (6 bases). Germline CDR1 reads SGHNT; CDR2 reads YYREEE (reference sequence). This CDR3 is built from 16 residues. Trimming removed 0 bases from V and 0 bases from J, with 11 bases in between. CDR3 sequence reads: CASSLATGSSTDTQYF. The DNA of the CDR3 is TGTGCCAGCAGCTTGGCAACAGGGTCCAGCACAGATACGCAGTATTTT.

The chain uses TRBV2 and TRBJ1-1; D is possibly TRBD1 (5 bases). CDR1 SNHLY and CDR2 FYNNEI come from the germline V gene. V lost 1 base to trimming and J lost 1 base, with 7 bases between them. CDR3 size: 14 residues. CDR3 protein: CASSEGQTNTEAFF. CDR3 bases: TGTGCCAGCAGTGAAGGACAGACGAACACTGAAGCTTTCTTT.

The V and J genes are TRBV7-2 and TRBJ1-6, with unresolved D. V was trimmed by 5 bases and J by 2 bases, leaving 13 bases between them. The CDR3 sequence is 16 residues long. Per germline, CDR1 SGHTA and CDR2 FQGNSA. The CDR3 DNA reads as TGTGCCAGCAGCCCGCGCCCCGGGGCCTATAATTCACCCCTCCACTTT. Its translation is CASSPRPGAYNSPLHF.

This rearrangement joins TRBV29-1 to TRBJ2-1; weak D call: TRBD2 (5 bases). The CDR3 runs 11 residues. In germline, CDR1 is SQVTM, CDR2 ANQGSEA. The CDR3 loop is CTMVGGGEQFF. Here the CDR3 DNA reads TGCACTATGGTCGGAGGCGGTGAGCAGTTCTTC.

The chain is built from TRBV7-2 and TRBJ2-5; TRBD2 matches at 8 bases. V was clipped by 0 bases and J by 2 bases; unmatched bases: 5. Germline CDR1 SGHTA, CDR2 FQGNSA. This CDR3 spans 16 amino acids. CDR3: CASSLASGKGQETQYF. For the CDR3, the DNA is TGTGCCAGCAGCTTAGCTAGCGGGAAGGGGCAAGAGACCCAGTACTTC.

This clone was counted once. This chain connects TRBV4-3 to TRBJ2-1; 10 bases match TRBD2. The V gene's germline CDR1 is LGHNA and CDR2 YSLEER. V trimming: 1 base; J trimming: 2 bases; junction bases outside the gene matches: 8. The CDR3 consists of 18 residues. This CDR3 is CASSQGPSGSATYNEQFF. The CDR3 DNA sequence: TGCGCCAGCAGCCAAGGTCCTAGCGGGAGTGCGACCTACAATGAGCAGTTCTTC.

This chain links TRBV2 with TRBJ1-1; the D gene is possibly TRBD1 (5 bases). Deletions cut 4 bases from V and 6 bases from J, with 12 bases between. The germline V gene has CDR1 SNHLY and CDR2 FYNNEI. The CDR3 has 13 amino acids. CDR3 protein: CASSAKRGAEAFF. The CDR3 DNA reads TGTGCCAGCAGTGCGAAGAGGGGCGCTGAAGCTTTCTTT.

The V and J genes are TRBV30 and TRBJ1-3, with TRBD1 as a possible D gene (6 bases). The CDR3 is made up of 14 amino acids. The V end was cut by 0 bases, the J end by 4 bases, with 10 bases between. The germline V gene has CDR1 GTSNPN and CDR2 SVGIG (reference sequence). The CDR3: CAWSVWGLGNTIYF. CDR3 DNA: TGTGCCTGGAGTGTATGGGGGCTAGGAAACACCATATATTTT. The entire variable domain, with the rest obtained from reference TRBV30 and TRBJ1-3, is as follows: SQTIHQWPATLVQPVGSPLSLECTVEGTSNPNLYWYRQAAGRGLQLLFYSVGIGQISSEVPQNLSASRPQDRQFILSSKKLLLSDSGFYLCAWSVWGLGNTIYFGEGSWLTVV.

This chain uses TRBV4-3 with TRBJ2-1, with 9 positions matching TRBD1. CDR1 LGHNA and CDR2 YSLEER come from the germline V gene. Trimming at V came to 0 bases and at J to 13 bases, leaving 7 bases not matched to a gene. This CDR3 spans 14 amino acids. Written as DNA, the CDR3 is TGCGCCAGCAGCCAAGAAACAGGGGGCCCCAGCCAGTTCTTC. Translation: CASSQETGGPSQFF.

The rearrangement links TRBV9 to TRBJ2-3; tentative D call: TRBD1 (6 bases). V was shortened by 4 bases and J by 0 bases, with 15 bases between the two germline ends. CDR3 size: 16 residues. Germline lookup yields CDR1 SGDLS and CDR2 YYNGEE. The CDR3 loop is CASSPKGGLSTDTQYF. The DNA for the CDR3 is TGTGCCAGCAGCCCGAAAGGGGGATTAAGCACAGATACGCAGTATTTT.

V usage is TRBV6-5 and J usage is TRBJ1-2, with 9 bases matching TRBD1. Per germline, CDR1 MNHEY and CDR2 SVGAGI. V dropped 6 bases and J dropped 4; count of bases not matched to a gene: 6. The CDR3 totals 14 residues. This CDR3 reads CASRPRQGVYGYTF. CDR3 DNA: TGTGCCAGCAGGCCTAGACAGGGGGTCTATGGCTACACCTTC.

This clone was seen only a few times. The chain couples TRBV6-5 to TRBJ2-2, with D perhaps matching TRBD1 (5 bases). Looked up from germline, CDR1 is MNHEY and CDR2 is SVGAGI. The ends were cut back, 10 bases at V and 1 base at J, with 10 bases in the middle. CDR3 length: 13 amino acids. In DNA form, the CDR3 reads TGTGCCACCCGAACAGGGAACACCGGGGAGCTGTTTTTT. Its protein is CATRTGNTGELFF.

The chain has TRBV9 and TRBJ1-2; no reliable D call. The V end lost 0 bases, the J end lost 7 bases, and 10 bases lay between the germline ends. Per germline, CDR1 SGDLS and CDR2 YYNGEE. CDR3 length: 13 residues. CDR3 residues: CASSVAGNSGYTF. The CDR3 DNA reads as TGTGCCAGCAGCGTAGCCGGGAATAGTGGCTACACCTTC.

This chain joins TRBV14 and TRBJ1-2, with D perhaps TRBD1 (6 bases). The CDR3 spans 15 residues. The ends were cut back, 4 bases at V and 7 bases at J, with 19 bases in the middle. The germline V gene has CDR1 SGHDN and CDR2 FVKESK. CDR3 amino acids: CASSPTGSLGSGYTF. CDR3 nucleotides: TGTGCCAGCAGCCCGACAGGATCCCTTGGGAGTGGCTACACCTTC.

V and J are TRBV7-2 and TRBJ1-3, with D possibly TRBD1 on 6 matching bases. Germline V lookup: CDR1 SGHTA, CDR2 FQGNSA. The CDR3 length is 16 residues. The ends were cut back, 5 bases at V and 1 base at J, with 15 bases in the middle. The CDR3 DNA reads as TGTGCCAGCAGCCCGGACAGCGGCGCATCTGGAAACACCATATATTTT. It codes for CASSPDSGASGNTIYF.

V usage is TRBV5-1 and J usage is TRBJ2-7; 9 bases fit TRBD2. The V segment lost 0 bases and the J segment 1 base; nucleotides outside the gene matches: 5. The length of the CDR3 is 16 residues. Germline lookup yields CDR1 SGHRS and CDR2 YFSETQ. The CDR3 sequence: CASSLAASGTSYEQYF. The CDR3, as DNA: TGCGCCAGCAGCTTGGCGGCTAGCGGGACTTCCTACGAGCAGTACTTC. Drawing the rest from reference TRBV5-1 and TRBJ2-7, the complete variable domain is KAGVTQTPRYLIKTRGQQVTLSCSPISGHRSVSWYQQTPGQGLQFLFEYFSETQRNKGNFPGRFSGRQFSNSRSEMNVSTLELGDSALYLCASSLAASGTSYEQYFGPGTRLTVT.